Listed below are T cell receptor beta chains from one sample, sequenced in a study of CD8+CD57+ T cells in acquired aplastic anemia. TCRdb analysed the reads with MiXCR anew, one entry per CDR3 protein. Here the sample spans 210,000 or so distinct CDR3 sequences, roughly 50% being singletons. Source material: sorted CD4+, CD8+, or CD8+CD57+ T cells (not recorded which) from PBMCs. The receptors come from a human donor with aplastic anemia. The CDR3 runs from the conserved cysteine through the conserved F or W. A D gene is named only where the DNA matches it firmly. Clone size is stated in some rows and not others, as once, few, many or a class when expanded.

clone_size,v_call,d_call,j_call,cdr3_nt,cdr3_aa
many,TRBV30,-,TRBJ2-5,TGTGCCTGGAGAAAGGACCGCGGGGTAGAGACCCAGTACTTC,CAWRKDRGVETQYF
-,TRBV7-8,TRBD1,TRBJ2-7,TGTGCCAGCAGCTTAGACCGGGACAGGTCCACCTACGAGCAGTACTTC,CASSLDRDRSTYEQYF
many,TRBV19,TRBD1,TRBJ2-6,TGTGCCAGTAGCCCCTCTCGGACAGGGATCCCCTCTGGGGCCAACGTCCTGACTTTC,CASSPSRTGIPSGANVLTF
many,TRBV19,-,TRBJ1-2,TGTGCCAGTGCCGTGACGGAGGGCATTGGCTACACCTTC,CASAVTEGIGYTF
many,TRBV12-3/TRBV12-4,-,TRBJ1-1,TGTGCCAGCAGTTTGGTAGGGAACACTGAAGCTTTCTTT,CASSLVGNTEAFF
-,TRBV5-5,-,TRBJ1-1,TGTGCCAGCAGCTCGGGGGGTGAAGCTCCCTTT,CASSSGGEAPF
-,TRBV2,-,TRBJ1-1,TGTGCCAGCAGTGAAAGGGGCATGAACACTGAAGCTTTCTTT,CASSERGMNTEAFF
-,TRBV5-1,TRBD1,TRBJ2-7,TGTGCCAGCAGCCGTACCGGGACAGGCTCCTACGAGCAGTACTTC,CASSRTGTGSYEQYF
-,TRBV7-2,-,TRBJ2-3,TGTGCCAGCAGCCTAAGGGGGGGGGGGGGGGATACGCAGTATTTT,CASSLRGGGGDTQYF
-,TRBV20-1,TRBD2,TRBJ2-7,TGCAGTGCTAACCCCGGCGGGGGTCAGGCCTACGAGCAGTACTTC,CSANPGGGQAYEQYF
many,TRBV7-8,-,TRBJ1-5,TGTGCCAGCAGCTTAGCGGGGATGTCCAGCAATCAGCCCCAGCATTTT,CASSLAGMSSNQPQHF
-,TRBV9,-,TRBJ2-5,TGTGCCAGCAGCGTAGGGGGAACAAAGACCCAGTACTTC,CASSVGGTKTQYF
-,TRBV24-1,TRBD1,TRBJ2-5,TGTGCCACCAGTGACTACAGGGGTGAGACCCAGTACTTC,CATSDYRGETQYF
many,TRBV3-1,-,TRBJ1-3,TGTGCCAGCAGCCAGAGACCTGGAAACACCATATATTTT,CASSQRPGNTIYF
-,TRBV9,TRBD2,TRBJ2-7,TGTGCCAGCAGCGTAGGGACTAGCGGGAGAACCCACGAGCAGTACTTC,CASSVGTSGRTHEQYF
-,TRBV20-1,-,TRBJ1-4,TGCAGTGCGAGCGGGCGGAGTGAAAAACTGTTTTTT,CSASGRSEKLFF
-,TRBV2,-,TRBJ2-3,TGTGCCAGCAGTGAGGGGGGACCAGGGGTGCAAGATACGCAGTATTTT,CASSEGGPGVQDTQYF
many,TRBV20-1,-,TRBJ1-6,TGCAGTGCTAGAGATCGATCGGATCCTGGGGGGTTGAGCTCCTATAATTCACCCCTCCACTTT,CSARDRSDPGGLSSYNSPLHF
-,TRBV12-3/TRBV12-4,-,TRBJ2-7,TGTGCCAGCAGTGAAGAGGAAGGGGGCTCCTACGAGCAGTACTTC,CASSEEEGGSYEQYF
-,TRBV20-1,-,TRBJ1-3,TGCAGTGCTAGAGGGACTGTTTACCTCCACGGAAGCACCATATATTTT,CSARGTVYLHGSTIYF
-,TRBV12-3/TRBV12-4,TRBD2,TRBJ2-5,TGTGCCAGCAAGGACGGAGAGCGGGGGTGGGAGACCCAGTACTTC,CASKDGERGWETQYF
many,TRBV20-1,TRBD1,TRBJ1-3,TGCAGTGCTAGTGATCGGGACAGGGGGCCGGGAAACACCATATATTTT,CSASDRDRGPGNTIYF
many,TRBV6-1,-,TRBJ1-3,TGTGCCAGCAGTGAAGTGGGGGGCAACACCATATATTTT,CASSEVGGNTIYF
few,TRBV12-3/TRBV12-4,-,TRBJ1-6,TGTGCCAGCAGTGTTACAGGTCCTAATTCACCCCTCCACTTT,CASSVTGPNSPLHF
-,TRBV6-5,TRBD1,TRBJ1-1,TGTGCCAGCAGTTACTCGCCACATTCCAGGGGGACCACTGAAGCTTTCTTT,CASSYSPHSRGTTEAFF
-,TRBV5-4,-,TRBJ2-5,TGTGCCAGCAGCTTGAGGGCAGGGCAAGAGACCCAGTACTTC,CASSLRAGQETQYF
few,TRBV5-1,-,TRBJ2-2,TGCGCCAGCAGCTTGGGACAGACCGGCGTAAACACCGGGGGGCTGTTTTTT,CASSLGQTGVNTGGLFF
many,TRBV7-9,TRBD1,TRBJ1-5,TGTGCCAGCAGCTTAGCCACAGGGGGTAACAATCAGCCCCAGCATTTT,CASSLATGGNNQPQHF
few,TRBV7-8,-,TRBJ1-1,TGTGCCAGCAGCTTAGTATACGGCAGACGGGGCACTGAAGCTTTCTTT,CASSLVYGRRGTEAFF
many,TRBV11-3,-,TRBJ1-1,TGTGCCAGCAGCCTAGGAGGGGTCACTGAAGCTTTCTTT,CASSLGGVTEAFF
-,TRBV19,TRBD1,TRBJ1-2,TGTGCCAGTAGTAGAGTTAATCAAGGACAGGACTATGGCTACACCTTC,CASSRVNQGQDYGYTF
-,TRBV9,TRBD2,TRBJ2-7,TGTGCCAGCAGCGTAGGGGGACTAGCACACGAGCAGTACTTC,CASSVGGLAHEQYF
once,TRBV25-1,TRBD1,TRBJ2-7,TGTGCCAGCAGTGATATAGGGACAGGGAACCCCTACGAGCAGTACTTC,CASSDIGTGNPYEQYF
few,TRBV18,TRBD2,TRBJ2-5,TGTGCCAGCTCATTCCTAGCGGGGGCACAAGAGACCCAGTACTTC,CASSFLAGAQETQYF
once,TRBV20-1,-,TRBJ2-5,TGCAGTGCTAGAGATATTGGAGGGACCCAGTACTTC,CSARDIGGTQYF
many,TRBV28,-,TRBJ2-7,TGTGCCAGCTTTAGGCGGGATACCTACGAGCAGTACTTC,CASFRRDTYEQYF
many,TRBV5-1,-,TRBJ1-6,TGCGCCAGCAGGACCATAAATTCACCCCTCCACTTT,CASRTINSPLHF
-,TRBV10-3,-,TRBJ1-4,TGTGCCACCCAATCGGGTGGCCTCAGCGGAGTGGAAAAACTGTTTTTT,CATQSGGLSGVEKLFF
many,TRBV7-2,-,TRBJ1-5,TGTGCCAGCAGCTTAGGGGCGGTAGGCAATCAGCCCCAGCATTTT,CASSLGAVGNQPQHF
-,TRBV15,TRBD1,TRBJ1-6,TGTGCCACCAGCAGAGCGCGGACAGGGAACGATTCACCCCTCCACTTT,CATSRARTGNDSPLHF
-,TRBV19,TRBD1,TRBJ1-3,TGTGCCAGTAGTATCCCTGGACAGGGGTATGGCTACACCATATATTTT,CASSIPGQGYGYTIYF
few,TRBV15,TRBD2,TRBJ2-2,TGTGCCACCAGCAGAGAGCGGGGGGGAAGGTCCGGGGAGCTGTTTTTT,CATSRERGGRSGELFF
-,TRBV20-1,-,TRBJ1-3,TGCAGTGCTAGAGAAAGCGGGCACTCTGGAAACACCATATATTTT,CSARESGHSGNTIYF
many,TRBV4-2,-,TRBJ2-3,TGTGCCAGCAGCCAAGAGGTCCCTCCCCAGGAGGATACGCAGTATTTT,CASSQEVPPQEDTQYF
-,TRBV15,TRBD1,TRBJ1-6,TGTGCCACCAGCAGAGCCGGGACAGGGCGTTCACCCCTCCACTTT,CATSRAGTGRSPLHF
many,TRBV6-1,TRBD1,TRBJ2-1,TGTGCCAGCAGTGGAAACAGGGGTGAGCAGTTCTTC,CASSGNRGEQFF